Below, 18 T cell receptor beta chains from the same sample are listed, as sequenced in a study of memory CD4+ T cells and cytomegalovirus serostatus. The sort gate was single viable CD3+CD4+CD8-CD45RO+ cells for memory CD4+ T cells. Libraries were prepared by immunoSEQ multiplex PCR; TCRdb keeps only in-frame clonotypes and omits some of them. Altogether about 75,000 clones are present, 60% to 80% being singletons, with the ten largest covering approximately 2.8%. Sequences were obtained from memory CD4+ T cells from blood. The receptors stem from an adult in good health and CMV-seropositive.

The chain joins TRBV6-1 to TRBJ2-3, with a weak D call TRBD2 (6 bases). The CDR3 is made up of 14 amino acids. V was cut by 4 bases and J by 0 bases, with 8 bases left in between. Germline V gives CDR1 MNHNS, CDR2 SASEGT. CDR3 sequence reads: CASSGGTSTDTQYF. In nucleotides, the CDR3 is TGTGCCAGCAGTGGCGGGACCAGCACAGATACGCAGTATTTT.

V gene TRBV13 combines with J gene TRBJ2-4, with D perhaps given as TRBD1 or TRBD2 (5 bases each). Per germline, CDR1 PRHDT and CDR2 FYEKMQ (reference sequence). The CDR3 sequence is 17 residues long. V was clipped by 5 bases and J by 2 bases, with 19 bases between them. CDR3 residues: CASSHWGIFGPKNIQYF. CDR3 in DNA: TGTGCCAGCAGCCATTGGGGGATTTTCGGGCCCAAAAACATTCAGTACTTC.

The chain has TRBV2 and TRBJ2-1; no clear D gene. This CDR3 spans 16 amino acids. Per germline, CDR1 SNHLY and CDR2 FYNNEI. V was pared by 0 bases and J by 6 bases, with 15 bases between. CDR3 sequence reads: CASSEALRASGNEQFF. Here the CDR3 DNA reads TGTGCCAGCAGTGAAGCGCTTAGGGCCTCGGGCAATGAGCAGTTCTTC.

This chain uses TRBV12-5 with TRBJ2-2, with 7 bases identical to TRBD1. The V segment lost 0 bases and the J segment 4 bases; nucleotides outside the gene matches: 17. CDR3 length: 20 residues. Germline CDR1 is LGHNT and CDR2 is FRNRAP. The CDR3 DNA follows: TGTGCTAGTGGTTTGGTGACCCGGGACAGAGTTCACCGGGGCACCGGGGAGCTGTTTTTT. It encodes CASGLVTRDRVHRGTGELFF.

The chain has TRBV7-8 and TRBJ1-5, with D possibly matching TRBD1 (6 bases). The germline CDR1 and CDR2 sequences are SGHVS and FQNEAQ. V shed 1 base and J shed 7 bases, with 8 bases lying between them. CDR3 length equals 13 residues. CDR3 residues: CASSLDQGQPQHF. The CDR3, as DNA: TGTGCCAGCAGCTTAGATCAGGGGCAGCCCCAGCATTTT.

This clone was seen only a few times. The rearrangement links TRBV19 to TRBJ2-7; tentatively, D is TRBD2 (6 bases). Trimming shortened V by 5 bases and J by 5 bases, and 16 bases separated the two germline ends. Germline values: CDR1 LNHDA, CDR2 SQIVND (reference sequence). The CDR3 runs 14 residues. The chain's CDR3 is CASSPSGGTHEQYF. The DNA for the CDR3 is TGTGCCAGTAGTCCCTCCGGGGGAACCCACGAGCAGTACTTC.

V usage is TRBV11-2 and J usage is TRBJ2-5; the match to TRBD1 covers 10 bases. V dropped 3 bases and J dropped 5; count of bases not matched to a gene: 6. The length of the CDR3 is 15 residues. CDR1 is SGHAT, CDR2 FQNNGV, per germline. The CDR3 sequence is CASSFLTGGMETQYF. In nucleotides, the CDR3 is TGTGCCAGCAGCTTCCTGACAGGGGGCATGGAGACCCAGTACTTC.

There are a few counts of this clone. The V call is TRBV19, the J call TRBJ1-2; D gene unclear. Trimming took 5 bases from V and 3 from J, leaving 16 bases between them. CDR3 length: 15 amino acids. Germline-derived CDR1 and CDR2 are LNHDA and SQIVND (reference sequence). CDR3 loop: CASSPLLVGHYGYTF. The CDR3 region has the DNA TGTGCCAGTAGTCCTCTCCTAGTAGGTCACTATGGCTACACCTTC.

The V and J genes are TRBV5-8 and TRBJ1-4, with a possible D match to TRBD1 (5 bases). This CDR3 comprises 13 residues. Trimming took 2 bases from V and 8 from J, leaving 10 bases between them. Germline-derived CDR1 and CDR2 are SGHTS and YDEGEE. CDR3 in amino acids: CASSFIEGEKLFF. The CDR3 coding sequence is TGTGCCAGCAGCTTTATCGAGGGGGAAAAACTGTTTTTT.

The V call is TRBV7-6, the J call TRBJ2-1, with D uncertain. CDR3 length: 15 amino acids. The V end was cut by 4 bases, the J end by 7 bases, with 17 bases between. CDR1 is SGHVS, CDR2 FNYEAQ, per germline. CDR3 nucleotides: TGTGCCAGCAGCTCGCTATTGGTGGGTGGGAATGAGCAGTTCTTC. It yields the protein CASSSLLVGGNEQFF.

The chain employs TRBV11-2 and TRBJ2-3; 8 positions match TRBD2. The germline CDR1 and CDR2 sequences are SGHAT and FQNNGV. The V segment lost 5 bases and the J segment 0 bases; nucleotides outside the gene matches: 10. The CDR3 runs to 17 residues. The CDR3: CASSRSTSDSSTDTQYF. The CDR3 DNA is TGTGCCAGCAGCCGGTCGACTAGCGACTCTAGCACAGATACGCAGTATTTT.

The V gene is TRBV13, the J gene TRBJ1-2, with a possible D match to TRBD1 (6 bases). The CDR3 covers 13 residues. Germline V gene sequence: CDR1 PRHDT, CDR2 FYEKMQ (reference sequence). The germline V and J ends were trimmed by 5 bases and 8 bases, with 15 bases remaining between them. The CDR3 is CASSTILGGGYTF. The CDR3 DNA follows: TGTGCCAGCAGCACGATCCTGGGGGGCGGCTACACCTTC. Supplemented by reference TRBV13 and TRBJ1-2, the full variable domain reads AAGVIQSPRHLIKEKRETATLKCYPIPRHDTVYWYQQGPGQDPQFLISFYEKMQSDKGSIPDRFSAQQFSDYHSELNMSSLELGDSALYFCASSTILGGGYTFGSGTRLTVV.

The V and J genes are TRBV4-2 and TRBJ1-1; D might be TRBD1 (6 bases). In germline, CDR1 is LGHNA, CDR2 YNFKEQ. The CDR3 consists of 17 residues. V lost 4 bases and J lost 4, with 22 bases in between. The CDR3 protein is CASSRDPSGGASTEAFF. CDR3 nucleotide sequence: TGTGCCAGCAGCCGCGACCCTTCCGGGGGGGCGAGCACTGAAGCTTTCTTT.

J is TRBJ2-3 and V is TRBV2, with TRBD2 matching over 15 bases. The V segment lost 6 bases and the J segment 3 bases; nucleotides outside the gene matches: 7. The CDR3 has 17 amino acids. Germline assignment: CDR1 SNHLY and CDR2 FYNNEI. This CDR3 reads CASSGLAGGHGTDTQYF. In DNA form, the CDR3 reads TGTGCCAGCAGCGGACTAGCGGGAGGGCATGGGACAGATACGCAGTATTTT.

CDR3 in DNA: TGTGCCAGCAGGGCCGGGACCTACAATGAGCAGTTCTTC. Protein product: CASRAGTYNEQFF. The rearrangement joins TRBV6-1 to TRBJ2-1; tentative D call: TRBD2 (5 bases). Germline V lookup: CDR1 MNHNS, CDR2 SASEGT. V was shortened by 6 bases and J by 2 bases, with 8 bases between the two germline ends. CDR3 length: 13 amino acids.

CDR3 in DNA: TGCAGCGCACAGCCAATGAACACTGAAGCTTTCTTT. Protein: CSAQPMNTEAFF. The rearrangement joins TRBV29-1 to TRBJ1-1; no clear D. From germline, CDR1 is SQVTM and CDR2 ANQGSEA. The CDR3 runs to 12 residues. V was cut by 7 bases and J by 0 bases, with 9 bases left in between.

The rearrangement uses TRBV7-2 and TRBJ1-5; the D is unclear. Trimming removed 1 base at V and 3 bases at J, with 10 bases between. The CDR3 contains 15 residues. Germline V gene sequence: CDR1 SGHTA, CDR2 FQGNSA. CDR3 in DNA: TGTGCCAGCAGCTTAGATGGGGTGAACAATCAGCCCCAGCATTTT. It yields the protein CASSLDGVNNQPQHF.

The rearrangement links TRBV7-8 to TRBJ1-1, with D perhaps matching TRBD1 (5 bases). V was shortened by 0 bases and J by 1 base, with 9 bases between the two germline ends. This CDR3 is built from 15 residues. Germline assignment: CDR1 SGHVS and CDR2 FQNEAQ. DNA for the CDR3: TGTGCCAGCAGCTTAGCGGGACTTTCGAACACTGAAGCTTTCTTT. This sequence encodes CASSLAGLSNTEAFF.